This T cell receptor (beta chain) is drawn from a study of OX40 agonist ivuxolimab in advanced cancers. Concerning the study at large: The costimulatory receptor OX40 (CD134) was targeted by ivuxolimab, a fully human IgG2 agonistic monoclonal antibody. Intravenous ivuxolimab was administered to patients every 2 weeks at six dose levels: 0.01, 0.1, 0.3, 1.5, 3 and 10 mg/kg. Of the roughly 50 dose-escalation patients, hepatocellular carcinoma was present in roughly 19, melanoma in roughly 15, renal cell carcinoma in 9 and head and neck cancer in 9. The dose-escalation cohort was over 70% male with a mean age of around 62 years, ranging from roughly 20 to 80. Patients were allowed to have had prior anti-PD-1, anti-PD-L1 or anti-CTLA-4 therapy, and approximately 41% of the dose-escalation patients had previously received checkpoint inhibitors. Three dose-escalation patients achieved partial responses, one with hepatocellular carcinoma and two with cutaneous melanoma. Peripheral TCRbeta sequencing was intended to test whether TCR sequence diversity was altered and clonal T-cell expansion was caused by ivuxolimab. The paper reports the monotherapy dose-escalation portion (N of about 47 patients) of the phase I ivuxolimab trial.

Genomic DNA was extracted from sorted cells for sequencing of the TCRbeta CDR3 region. The immunoSEQ Assay was used for sequencing of TCRbeta CDR3 regions. Not all clones reach the TCRdb copy of this immuneACCESS table, which keeps in-frame sequences only. Checked studies attribute under half of the gap to unresolved V genes and leave the rest unexplained. The sample profile shows some 52,000 clones; 86% of them were found once. The ten most abundant clones make up approximately 7% of the sample. The trial excluded patients who had a history of autoimmune disease or were on systemic immunosuppression. In every dose cohort, peripheral blood was drawn for TCR sequencing at baseline, cycle 4 day 1, and cycle 7 day 1. The samples were taken from a phase I, first-in-human, multicenter, open-label dose-escalation trial of ivuxolimab. Adults with locally advanced or metastatic melanoma, renal cell carcinoma, hepatocellular carcinoma or head and neck squamous cell carcinoma were enrolled in the trial. Before TCR sequencing, CD4+ and CD8+ T cells were separately sorted from peripheral blood.

Including cysteine and phenylalanine, the CDR3 has 18 amino acids. The entry retains the CDR3 DNA only, 54 bases that are in frame from base 1. Via the germline V gene, CDR1 is KGHSH and CDR2 LQKENI. V is pared back by 1 base and J by 8 bases, with 25 bases lying between the germline termini. Note on this clone: No antigen is known for it. One base away there is no much larger clone; base qualities are not given.

Here is what the overall study found, with its caveats: The antigen specificity of the clonally expanded peripheral T cells was not determined. After ivuxolimab, expanded clones were on average more numerous among CD8+ T cells than among CD4+ T cells. Low levels of normalized T-cell clonal expansion were also seen in some patients who did not respond. Partial responders in the 0.1-3.0 mg/kg groups had among the lowest normalized peripheral clonal expansion, especially among CD8+ T cells. Clonal expansion of both CD4+ and CD8+ blood T cells was observed from baseline to week 6 at doses 0.1 to 3.0 mg/kg.

The chain joins TRBV18 to TRBJ2-3, with the D gene uncertain. The sample here was CD4+ or CD8+ T cells sorted from blood, taken in a trial of the OX40 agonist ivuxolimab. This clonotype was obtained from an adult with an advanced solid tumor such as melanoma, head and neck, liver or kidney cancer. The nucleotide sequence reads TGTGCCAGCTCACCACTTAGTGTGGGAACGCAGGCTTCGGGTACGCAGTATTTT. Translated, this is CASSPLSVGTQASGTQYF.